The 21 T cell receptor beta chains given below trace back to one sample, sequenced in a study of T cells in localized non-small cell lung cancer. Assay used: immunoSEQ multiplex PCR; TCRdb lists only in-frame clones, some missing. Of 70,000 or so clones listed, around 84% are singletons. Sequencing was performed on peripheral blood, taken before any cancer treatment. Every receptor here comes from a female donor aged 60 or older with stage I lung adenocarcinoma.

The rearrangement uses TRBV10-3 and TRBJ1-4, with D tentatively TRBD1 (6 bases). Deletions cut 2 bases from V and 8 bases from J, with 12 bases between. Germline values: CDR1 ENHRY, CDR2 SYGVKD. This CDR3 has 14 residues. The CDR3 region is CAISERGVTEKLFF. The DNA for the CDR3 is TGTGCCATCAGTGAGAGGGGGGTAACCGAAAAACTGTTTTTT.

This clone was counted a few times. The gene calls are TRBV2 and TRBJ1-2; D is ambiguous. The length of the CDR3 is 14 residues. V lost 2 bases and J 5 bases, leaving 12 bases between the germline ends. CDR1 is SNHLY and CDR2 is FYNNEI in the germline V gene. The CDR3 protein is CASSELSGGYGYTF. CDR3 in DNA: TGTGCCAGCAGTGAATTGTCGGGCGGTTATGGCTACACCTTC.

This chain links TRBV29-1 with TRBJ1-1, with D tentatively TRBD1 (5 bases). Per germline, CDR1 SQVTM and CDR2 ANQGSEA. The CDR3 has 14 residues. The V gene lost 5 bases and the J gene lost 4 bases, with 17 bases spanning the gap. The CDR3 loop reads CSVTFGGIGTEAFF. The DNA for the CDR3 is TGCAGCGTTACATTTGGGGGGATTGGCACTGAAGCTTTCTTT. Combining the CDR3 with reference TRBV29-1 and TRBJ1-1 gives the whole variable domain SAVISQKPSRDICQRGTSLTIQCQVDSQVTMMFWYRQQPGQSLTLIATANQGSEATYESGFVIDKFPISRPNLTFSTLTVSNMSPEDSSIYLCSVTFGGIGTEAFFGQGTRLTVV.

CDR3 sequence (DNA): TGTGCCATCAGTGACCCTTGGGGCACTGAAGCTTTCTTT. Translating it yields CAISDPWGTEAFF. The chain links TRBV10-3 to TRBJ1-1; D uncertain. Deletions cut 3 bases from V and 4 bases from J, with 9 bases between. This CDR3 is 13 amino acids long. Germline CDR1 is ENHRY and CDR2 is SYGVKD.

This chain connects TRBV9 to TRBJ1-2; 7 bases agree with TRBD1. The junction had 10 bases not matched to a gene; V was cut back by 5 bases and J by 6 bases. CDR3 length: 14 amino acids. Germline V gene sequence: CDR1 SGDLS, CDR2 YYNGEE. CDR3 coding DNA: TGTGCCAGCAGGGCAATCGACAGGGAGGATGGCTACACCTTC. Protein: CASRAIDREDGYTF.

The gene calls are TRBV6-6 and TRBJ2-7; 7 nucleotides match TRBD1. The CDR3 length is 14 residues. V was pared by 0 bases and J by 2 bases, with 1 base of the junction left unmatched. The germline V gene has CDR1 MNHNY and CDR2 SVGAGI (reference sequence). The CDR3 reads CASSYSGQPYEQYF. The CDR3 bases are TGTGCCAGCAGTTACTCGGGACAGCCCTACGAGCAGTACTTC.

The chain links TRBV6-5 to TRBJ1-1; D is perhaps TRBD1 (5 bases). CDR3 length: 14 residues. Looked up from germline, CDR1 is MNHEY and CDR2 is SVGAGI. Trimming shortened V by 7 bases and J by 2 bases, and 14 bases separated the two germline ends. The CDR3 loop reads CASNFDSLNTEAFF. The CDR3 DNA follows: TGTGCCAGCAATTTCGACAGCTTAAACACTGAAGCTTTCTTT.

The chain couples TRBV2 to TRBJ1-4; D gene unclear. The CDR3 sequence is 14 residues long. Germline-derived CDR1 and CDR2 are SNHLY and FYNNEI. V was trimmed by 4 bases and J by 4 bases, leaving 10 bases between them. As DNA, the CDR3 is TGTGCCAGCAGTGCGCCAGTGAGTAATGAAAAACTGTTTTTT. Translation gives CASSAPVSNEKLFF.

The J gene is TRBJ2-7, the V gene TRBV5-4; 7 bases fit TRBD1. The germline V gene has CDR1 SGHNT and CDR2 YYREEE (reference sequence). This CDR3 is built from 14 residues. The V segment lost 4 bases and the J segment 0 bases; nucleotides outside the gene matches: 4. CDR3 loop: CASSLRDSSYEQYF. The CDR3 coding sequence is TGTGCCAGCAGCCTCCGGGACAGCTCCTACGAGCAGTACTTC.

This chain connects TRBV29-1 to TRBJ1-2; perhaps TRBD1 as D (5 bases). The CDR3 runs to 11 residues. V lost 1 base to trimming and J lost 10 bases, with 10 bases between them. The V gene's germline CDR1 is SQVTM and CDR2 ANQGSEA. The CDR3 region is CSVEARQIYTF. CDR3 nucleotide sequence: TGCAGCGTTGAAGCCAGACAGATCTACACCTTC.

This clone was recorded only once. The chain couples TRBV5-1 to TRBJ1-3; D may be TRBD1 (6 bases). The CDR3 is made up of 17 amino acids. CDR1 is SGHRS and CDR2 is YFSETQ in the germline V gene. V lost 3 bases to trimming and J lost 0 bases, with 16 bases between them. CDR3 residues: CASSWGAGDISGNTIYF. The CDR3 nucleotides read TGCGCCAGCAGCTGGGGGGCAGGAGACATCTCTGGAAACACCATATATTTT.

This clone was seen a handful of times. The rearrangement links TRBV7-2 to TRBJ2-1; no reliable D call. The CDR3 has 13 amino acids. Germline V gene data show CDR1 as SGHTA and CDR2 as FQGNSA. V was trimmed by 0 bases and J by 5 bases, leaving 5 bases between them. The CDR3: CASSLARNNEQFF. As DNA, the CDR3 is TGTGCCAGCAGCTTAGCGAGAAACAATGAGCAGTTCTTC.

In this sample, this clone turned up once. The CDR3 DNA reads as TGTGCCAGCAGCTTGACAGAACAGCCCCAGCATTTT. This translates into CASSLTEQPQHF. The chain has TRBV7-9 and TRBJ1-5; possible D gene TRBD1, 5 bases. V gave up 3 bases and J gave up 7 bases, with 7 bases separating them. Germline V gives CDR1 SEHNR, CDR2 FQNEAQ (reference sequence). CDR3 length equals 12 residues.

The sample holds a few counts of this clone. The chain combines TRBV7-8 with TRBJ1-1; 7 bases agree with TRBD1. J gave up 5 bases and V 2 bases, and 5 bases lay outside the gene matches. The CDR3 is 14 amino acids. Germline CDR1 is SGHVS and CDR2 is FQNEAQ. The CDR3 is CASSLNRGGTEAFF. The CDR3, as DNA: TGTGCCAGCAGCTTAAACAGGGGAGGGACTGAAGCTTTCTTT.

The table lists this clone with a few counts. In DNA form, the CDR3 reads TGTGCCAGCAGCCGTGGGGATCAGGGCCACACTGAAGCTTTCTTT. Its protein product is CASSRGDQGHTEAFF. The rearrangement links TRBV5-4 to TRBJ1-1; D may be TRBD1 (5 bases). V dropped 4 bases and J dropped 3 bases, with 16 bases sitting between them. The CDR3 has 15 residues. CDR1 is SGHNT, CDR2 YYREEE, per germline (reference sequence).

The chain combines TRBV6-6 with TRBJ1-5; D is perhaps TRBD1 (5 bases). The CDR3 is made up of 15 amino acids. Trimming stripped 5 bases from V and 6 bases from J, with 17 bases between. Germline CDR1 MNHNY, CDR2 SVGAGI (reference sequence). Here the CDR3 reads CASSMTGGATQPQHF. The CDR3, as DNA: TGTGCCAGCAGTATGACGGGGGGTGCCACTCAGCCCCAGCATTTT.

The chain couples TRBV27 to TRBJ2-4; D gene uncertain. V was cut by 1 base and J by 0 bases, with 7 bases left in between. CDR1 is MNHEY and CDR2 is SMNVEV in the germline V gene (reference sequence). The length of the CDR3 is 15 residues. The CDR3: CASSLWGGAKNIQYF. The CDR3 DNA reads TGTGCCAGCAGTTTATGGGGTGGAGCCAAAAACATTCAGTACTTC.

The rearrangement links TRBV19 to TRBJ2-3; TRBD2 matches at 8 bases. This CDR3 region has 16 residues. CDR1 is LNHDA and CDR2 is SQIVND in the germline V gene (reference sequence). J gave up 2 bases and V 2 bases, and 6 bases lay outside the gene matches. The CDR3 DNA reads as TGTGCCAGTAGTATAATGGCGGGGGGCCTCACAGATACGCAGTATTTT. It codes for CASSIMAGGLTDTQYF.

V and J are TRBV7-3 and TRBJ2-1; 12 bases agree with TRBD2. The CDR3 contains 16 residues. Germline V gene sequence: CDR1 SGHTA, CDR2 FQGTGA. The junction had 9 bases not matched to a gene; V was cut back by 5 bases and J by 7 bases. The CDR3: CASSPASTSGGNEQFF. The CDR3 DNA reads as TGTGCCAGCAGCCCCGCCTCCACTAGCGGGGGGAATGAGCAGTTCTTC.

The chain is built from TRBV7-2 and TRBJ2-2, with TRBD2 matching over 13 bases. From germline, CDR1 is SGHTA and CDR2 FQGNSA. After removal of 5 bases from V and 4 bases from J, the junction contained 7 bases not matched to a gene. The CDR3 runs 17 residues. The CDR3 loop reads CASSPTLAGGRTGELFF. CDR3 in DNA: TGTGCCAGCAGCCCAACACTAGCGGGAGGGCGCACCGGGGAGCTGTTTTTT.

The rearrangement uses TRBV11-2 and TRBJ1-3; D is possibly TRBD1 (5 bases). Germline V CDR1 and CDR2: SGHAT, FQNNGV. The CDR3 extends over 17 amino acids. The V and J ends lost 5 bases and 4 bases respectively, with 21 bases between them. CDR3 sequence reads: CASSRASLGASGNTIYF. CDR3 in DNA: TGTGCCAGCAGCCGAGCCTCCCTCGGGGCGTCGGGAAACACCATATATTTT. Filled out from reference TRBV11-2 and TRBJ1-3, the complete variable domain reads EAGVAQSPRYKIIEKRQSVAFWCNPISGHATLYWYQQILGQGPKLLIQFQNNGVVDDSQLPKDRFSAERLKGVDSTLKIQPAKLEDSAVYLCASSRASLGASGNTIYFGEGSWLTVV.